This T cell receptor beta chain was found in a study of cytomegalovirus exposure and HLA in healthy donors. Whole-study findings and limits: A later analysis appeared to link common viral pathogens to several of the most significant clusters.

It was with 60 Vbeta and 13 Jbeta primers that the PCR ran. The table came from immunoSEQ multiplex PCR; TCRdb's copy has only in-frame clones and leaves some out. The data show 110,000 to 150,000 clones, roughly 80% seen once. The V segment lost 6 bases and the J segment 0 bases; nucleotides outside the gene matches: 5. The CDR3 spans 14 residues. CDR1 and CDR2 (germline): MNHEY, SVGAGI. In the case of this clone: What it binds is not known.

The TCR originated in a woman between 40 and 50 years old in good health and CMV-seropositive. The sequencing sample was made of PBMCs. The chain has TRBV6-5 and TRBJ2-7; the match to TRBD2 covers 7 bases. The CDR3 bases are TGTGCCAGCAGGCCGGCGGGAGCCTCCTACGAGCAGTACTTC. Translated, it gives CASRPAGASYEQYF.